What follows are 7 T cell receptor beta chains derived from one specimen sequenced in a study of cytotoxic CD8 clonotypes in ibrutinib-treated CLL. TCRdb's table, derived via immunoSEQ multiplex PCR, lists solely in-frame clones and lacks some. The profile shows 300,000 to 400,000 clones, roughly 67% of them singletons. The source was PBMCs, collected after 36 months of ibrutinib treatment. These receptor sequences come from a human donor with chronic lymphocytic leukemia.

This sequence joins TRBV19 and TRBJ1-1; the D gene is possibly TRBD1 (6 bases). Germline V lookup: CDR1 LNHDA, CDR2 SQIVND (reference sequence). The CDR3 loop spans 17 amino acids. Trimming left V 1 base short and J 4 bases short, with 19 bases between. The CDR3 reads CASSIVRGAPRGTEAFF. CDR3 coding DNA: TGTGCCAGTAGTATAGTTCGGGGGGCGCCGAGAGGCACTGAAGCTTTCTTT.

The chain recombines TRBV18 with TRBJ1-1, with unresolved D. Germline V gives CDR1 KGHSH, CDR2 LQKENI. V dropped 6 bases and J dropped 1 base, with 9 bases sitting between them. This CDR3 contains 13 residues. CDR3 bases: TGTGCCAGCTCGAGGCAGGCGAACACTGAAGCTTTCTTT. This gives the protein CASSRQANTEAFF.

This clone was observed a single time. The chain couples TRBV18 to TRBJ1-4; D unresolved. The V gene lost 1 base and the J gene lost 0 bases, with 6 bases spanning the gap. The germline V gene encodes CDR1 KGHSH and CDR2 LQKENI. The CDR3 consists of 15 residues. CDR3 coding DNA: TGTGCCAGCTCACCACTGCAGACAACTAATGAAAAACTGTTTTTT. Residues: CASSPLQTTNEKLFF.

DNA of the CDR3: TGCGCCAGCAGCTTGGAGGCGGGGAAAGAGACCCAGTACTTC. This sequence encodes CASSLEAGKETQYF. The chain has TRBV5-1 and TRBJ2-5; D is possibly TRBD2 (6 bases). The V gene lost 0 bases and the J gene lost 3 bases, with 9 bases spanning the gap. In germline, CDR1 is SGHRS, CDR2 YFSETQ. The CDR3 sequence is 14 residues long.

This clone appeared a few times. The rearrangement links TRBV2 to TRBJ1-2; 7 nucleotides match TRBD1. CDR1 and CDR2 from the germline V gene are SNHLY and FYNNEI. The ends lost 7 bases at V and 5 bases at J; junction bases unmatched: 4. The CDR3 is 12 amino acids. The CDR3 region is CASTQQGYGYTF. CDR3 DNA sequence: TGTGCCAGCACCCAACAGGGGTATGGCTACACCTTC.

This sequence joins TRBV27 and TRBJ2-3; 7 bases line up with TRBD1. With 8 bases clipped from V and 3 bases from J, the junction kept 5 bases outside the gene matches. The CDR3 loop spans 13 amino acids. Per the germline V gene, CDR1 is MNHEY and CDR2 is SMNVEV (reference sequence). CDR3 loop: CASGKQGTDTQYF. CDR3 nucleotide sequence: TGTGCCAGCGGGAAACAGGGGACAGATACGCAGTATTTT.

V usage is TRBV5-1 and J usage is TRBJ2-7; 9 positions match TRBD2. Trimming cost V 3 bases and J 2 bases; bases outside gene matches: 6. The CDR3 runs to 15 residues. Germline V lookup: CDR1 SGHRS, CDR2 YFSETQ. The CDR3 nucleotides read TGCGCCAGCAGCTGGAGGCGGGAGGGGCCCTACGAGCAGTACTTC. It codes for CASSWRREGPYEQYF. Full variable domain (remainder filled in from reference TRBV5-1 and TRBJ2-7): KAGVTQTPRYLIKTRGQQVTLSCSPISGHRSVSWYQQTPGQGLQFLFEYFSETQRNKGNFPGRFSGRQFSNSRSEMNVSTLELGDSALYLCASSWRREGPYEQYFGPGTRLTVT.